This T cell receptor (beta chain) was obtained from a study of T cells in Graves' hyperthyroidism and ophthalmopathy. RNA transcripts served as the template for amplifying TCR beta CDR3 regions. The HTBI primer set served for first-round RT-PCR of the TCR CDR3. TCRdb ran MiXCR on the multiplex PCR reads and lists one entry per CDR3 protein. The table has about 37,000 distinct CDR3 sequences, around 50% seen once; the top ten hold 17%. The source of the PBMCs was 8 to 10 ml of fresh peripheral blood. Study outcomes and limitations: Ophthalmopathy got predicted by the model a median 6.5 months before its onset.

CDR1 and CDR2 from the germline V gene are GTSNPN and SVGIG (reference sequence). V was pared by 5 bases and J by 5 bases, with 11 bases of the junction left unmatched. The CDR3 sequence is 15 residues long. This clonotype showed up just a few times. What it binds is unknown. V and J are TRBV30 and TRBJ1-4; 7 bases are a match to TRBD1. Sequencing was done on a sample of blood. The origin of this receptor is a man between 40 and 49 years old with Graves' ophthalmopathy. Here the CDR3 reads CAWSRTGAVNEKLFF. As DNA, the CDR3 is TGTGCCTGGTCGAGAACAGGGGCCGTAAATGAAAAACTGTTTTTT. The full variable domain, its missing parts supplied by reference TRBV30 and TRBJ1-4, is SQTIHQWPATLVQPVGSPLSLECTVEGTSNPNLYWYRQAAGRGLQLLFYSVGIGQISSEVPQNLSASRPQDRQFILSSKKLLLSDSGFYLCAWSRTGAVNEKLFFGSGTQLSVL.